The clone carrying this TCR beta chain has just a few counts. Its target is unknown. Replicate sorted-subset PCRs were loaded with 150 to 200 ng DNA, 25,000 to 30,000 T cell genomes. Only in-frame clones appear in the TCRdb table, and some are missing; sequencing was by immunoSEQ multiplex PCR. The sample includes roughly 2.5 million clones, 85% to 95% of them seen just once. This sample stems from a study of shared clonotypes between healthy human individuals. Turning to the study itself: Three plates were used per donor for CD4 naive, three for CD4 memory, two for CD8 naive and one for CD8 memory. Study-wide findings and caveats: With several donors compared, approximately 5.5% of naive CD4 clonotypes were shared.

With 2 bases removed from V and 5 bases from J, the gap between germline ends came to 18 bases. CDR1 is SQVTM and CDR2 is ANQGSEA in the germline V gene. The CDR3 length is 15 residues. Sequencing was performed on naive CD4+ T cells sorted from blood. Specified subset: CD45RA+ positively selected. The sequence was obtained from a man aged 18 to 29 in good health. V and J are TRBV29-1 and TRBJ1-1, with D perhaps matching TRBD1 (5 bases). CDR3 nucleotides: TGCAGCGTTGAAAACCCTGGGACTTTGGGGACTGAAGCTTTCTTT. This translates into CSVENPGTLGTEAFF.